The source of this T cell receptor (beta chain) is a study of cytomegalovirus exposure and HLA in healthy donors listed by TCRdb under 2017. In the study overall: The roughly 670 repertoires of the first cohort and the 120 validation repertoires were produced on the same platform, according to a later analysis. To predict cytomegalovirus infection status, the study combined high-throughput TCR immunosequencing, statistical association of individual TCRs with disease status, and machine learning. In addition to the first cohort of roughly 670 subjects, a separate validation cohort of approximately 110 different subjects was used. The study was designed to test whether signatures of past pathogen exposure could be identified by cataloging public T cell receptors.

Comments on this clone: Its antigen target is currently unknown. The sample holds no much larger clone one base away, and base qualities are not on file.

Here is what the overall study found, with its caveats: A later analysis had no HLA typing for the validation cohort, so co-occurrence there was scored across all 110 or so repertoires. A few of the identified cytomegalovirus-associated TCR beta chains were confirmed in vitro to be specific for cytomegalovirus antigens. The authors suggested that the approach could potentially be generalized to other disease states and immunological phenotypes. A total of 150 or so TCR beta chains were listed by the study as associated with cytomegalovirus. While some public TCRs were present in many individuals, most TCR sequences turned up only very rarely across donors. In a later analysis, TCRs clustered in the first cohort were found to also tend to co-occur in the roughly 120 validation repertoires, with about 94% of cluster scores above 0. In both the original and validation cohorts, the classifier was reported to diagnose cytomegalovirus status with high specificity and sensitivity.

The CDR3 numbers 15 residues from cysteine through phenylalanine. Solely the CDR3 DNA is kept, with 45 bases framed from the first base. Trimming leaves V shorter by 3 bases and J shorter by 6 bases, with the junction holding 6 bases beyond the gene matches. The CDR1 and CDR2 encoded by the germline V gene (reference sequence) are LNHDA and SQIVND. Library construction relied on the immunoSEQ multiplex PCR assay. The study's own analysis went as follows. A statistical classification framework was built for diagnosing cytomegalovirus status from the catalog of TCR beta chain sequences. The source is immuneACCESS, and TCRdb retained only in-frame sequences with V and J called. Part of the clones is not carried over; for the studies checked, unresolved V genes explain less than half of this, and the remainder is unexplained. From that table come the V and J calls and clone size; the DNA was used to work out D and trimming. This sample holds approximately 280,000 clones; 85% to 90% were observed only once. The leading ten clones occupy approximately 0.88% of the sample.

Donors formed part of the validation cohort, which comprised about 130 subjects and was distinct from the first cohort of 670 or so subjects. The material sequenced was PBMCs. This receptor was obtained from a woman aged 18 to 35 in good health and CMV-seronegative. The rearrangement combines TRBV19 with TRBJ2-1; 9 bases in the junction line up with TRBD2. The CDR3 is CASSIIAGVFNEQFF. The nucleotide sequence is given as TGTGCCAGTAGTATTATAGCGGGAGTGTTCAATGAGCAGTTCTTC.